This section outlines one T cell receptor beta chain sequence together with its context. This entry belongs to a study of blood T cell repertoires in COVID-19. Study context: From the United States, Italy and Spain came samples of acute and convalescent COVID-19.

The CDR3 covers 18 residues. The V segment lost 5 bases and the J segment 1 base; nucleotides outside the gene matches: 16. Germline assignment: CDR1 SGHTA and CDR2 FQGTGA. In the original analysis: The authors estimated nucleated cell counts from reference gene primer amplification. The repertoire was sequenced with immunoSEQ multiplex PCR; TCRdb's copy has only in-frame clones and lacks some. V and J calls and clone size are given by that table; D and trimming were obtained from the DNA. The sample records about 150,000 clones, 70% to 90% being singletons. The clonotype originates from a man between 65 and 85 years old with acute or convalescent COVID-19. The J gene is TRBJ2-5, the V gene TRBV7-3; 7 bases are shared with TRBD2. Sequencing was performed on peripheral blood. CDR3 in DNA: TGTGCCAGCAGCCCACCAGGGAGGTCTAGCGGTGCCCAAGAGACCCAGTACTTC. Residues: CASSPPGRSSGAQETQYF.